The 19 T cell receptor beta chains listed next were all sequenced from one sample in a study of T cell clonotyping in hematopoietic cell transplantation (dated by TCRdb to the early 2020s). Receptor libraries were prepared by the immunoSEQ multiplex PCR assay. The source is immuneACCESS, and TCRdb retained only in-frame sequences with V and J called. Part of the clones is not carried over; for the studies checked, unresolved V genes explain less than half of this, and the remainder is unexplained. The sample data list more than 6,500 clones, and around 94% of these were observed just once. The top ten clones comprise approximately 1.3% of the sample. According to the study, the label for this sample's time point signals: 30 days after allo-HCT. Sample: peripheral blood mononuclear cells, taken 30 days after allogeneic stem cell transplant. The receptors were gathered from a male patient aged 60 to 75 who had an allogeneic stem cell transplant from an unrelated donor, so T cells may come from the graft donor. Some clones in this sample may be carry-over from other donors' samples.

The chain links TRBV27 to TRBJ2-7; D is possibly TRBD1 or TRBD2 (6 bases each). The V end was cut by 8 bases, the J end by 7 bases, with 33 bases between. Germline assignment: CDR1 MNHEY and CDR2 SMNVEV (reference sequence). The CDR3 consists of 18 residues. The CDR3 reads CASGGRPTTKAVRIEQYF. The CDR3 nucleotides are TGTGCCAGCGGGGGGCGACCTACCACAAAAGCTGTACGAATTGAGCAGTACTTC.

The CDR3 DNA reads as TGTGCCGCGGGGGAGCACTTTGAAGCTTTCTTT. Protein sequence: CAAGEHFEAFF. The rearrangement links TRBV19 to TRBJ1-1; D may be TRBD1 (5 bases). From germline, CDR1 is LNHDA and CDR2 SQIVND (reference sequence). Deletions cut 11 bases from V and 7 bases from J, with 14 bases between. This CDR3 has 11 amino acids.

The chain has TRBV27 and TRBJ2-3, with D possibly TRBD2 on 5 matching bases. This CDR3 spans 13 amino acids. Germline V gene sequence: CDR1 MNHEY, CDR2 SMNVEV (reference sequence). V was cut by 4 bases and J by 4 bases, with 9 bases left in between. For the CDR3, the DNA is TGTGCCAGCAGTTGGTTCGGGGCAGATACGCAGTATTTT. Protein sequence: CASSWFGADTQYF.

The chain links TRBV5-4 to TRBJ2-7, with D hard to call. Per germline, CDR1 SGHNT and CDR2 YYREEE (reference sequence). CDR3 length: 12 amino acids. Trimming took off 0 bases at V and 2 bases at J, with 3 bases between the two ends. CDR3 sequence: CASSLGTYEQYF. The DNA of the CDR3 is TGTGCCAGCAGCTTGGGCACCTACGAGCAGTACTTC.

In DNA form, the CDR3 reads TGTGCCAGCAGCATCAGAGGGGATAGCTCCTACAATGAGCAGTTCTTC. Encoded protein: CASSIRGDSSYNEQFF. The chain uses TRBV7-3 and TRBJ2-1, with D perhaps matching TRBD1 or TRBD2 (5 bases each). Trimming took 5 bases from V and 0 from J, leaving 14 bases between them. The CDR3 length is 16 residues. Germline loops: CDR1 SGHTA, CDR2 FQGTGA.

The V and J genes are TRBV28 and TRBJ1-2; D gene uncertain. CDR1 is MDHEN, CDR2 SYDVKM, per germline. V was cut by 4 bases and J by 2 bases, with 11 bases left in between. This CDR3 has 14 residues. The CDR3 DNA is TGTGCCAGCAGTTCGCAGACGGGAAACTATGGCTACACCTTC. Amino acids: CASSSQTGNYGYTF.

This chain joins TRBV6-1 and TRBJ2-6; possibly TRBD1 for D (6 bases). CDR1 and CDR2 (germline): MNHNS, SASEGT. This CDR3 spans 19 amino acids. Deletions cut 2 bases from V and 0 bases from J, with 17 bases between. CDR3 coding DNA: TGTGCCAGCAGTGAACGATTACAGGGTTACCTCTCTGGGGCCAACGTCCTGACTTTC. Amino acids: CASSERLQGYLSGANVLTF.

The rearrangement links TRBV5-1 to TRBJ2-7; 7 nucleotides agree with TRBD2. Germline values: CDR1 SGHRS, CDR2 YFSETQ. This CDR3 has 15 residues. V dropped 4 bases and J dropped 1; count of bases not matched to a gene: 8. The CDR3 sequence is CASSLRLAGSYEQYF. CDR3 DNA: TGCGCCAGCAGCCTCAGACTAGCAGGATCCTACGAGCAGTACTTC.

The chain combines TRBV11-2 with TRBJ2-1; tentatively, D is TRBD2 (7 bases). With 5 bases removed from V and 4 bases from J, the gap between germline ends came to 15 bases. This CDR3 is built from 15 residues. Germline CDR1 reads SGHAT; CDR2 reads FQNNGV. CDR3 amino acids: CASSRGRESYNEQFF. CDR3 DNA: TGTGCCAGCAGCCGGGGGCGGGAGTCATACAATGAGCAGTTCTTC.

This clone has a handful of counts. The genes are TRBV27 and TRBJ1-2; D unresolved. This CDR3 is 12 amino acids long. CDR1 is MNHEY and CDR2 is SMNVEV in the germline V gene (reference sequence). The germline V and J ends were trimmed by 4 bases and 1 base, with 4 bases remaining between them. The CDR3 DNA reads TGTGCCAGCAGTTCCTATAACTATGGCTACACCTTC. Residues: CASSSYNYGYTF.

The V call is TRBV29-1, the J call TRBJ2-3, with 14 nucleotides matching TRBD2. Trimming took 5 bases from V and 5 from J; bases not matched to a gene: 3. Germline-derived CDR1 and CDR2 are SQVTM and ANQGSEA. The length of the CDR3 is 14 residues. CDR3 amino acids: CSVRTSGRLDTQYF. CDR3 DNA: TGCAGCGTTAGGACTAGCGGGAGGTTAGATACGCAGTATTTT.

This chain joins TRBV7-9 and TRBJ2-3; D gene unclear. The CDR3 loop spans 15 amino acids. Trimming took 1 base from V and 1 from J, leaving 9 bases between them. Germline values: CDR1 SEHNR, CDR2 FQNEAQ (reference sequence). CDR3 nucleotides: TGTGCCAGCAGCTTAGTCGCCTTGGGCACAGATACGCAGTATTTT. As protein: CASSLVALGTDTQYF.

The genes are TRBV7-7 and TRBJ2-5; D remains unclear. The CDR3 loop spans 15 amino acids. Trimming removed 5 bases at V and 1 base at J, with 14 bases between. Germline V CDR1 and CDR2: SSHAT, FNYEAQ (reference sequence). The CDR3 DNA reads TGTGCCAGCAGCGGACCCAGCGTAACCCAAGAGACCCAGTACTTC. As protein: CASSGPSVTQETQYF.

The CDR3 spells CAWRWDSMNTEAFF. The CDR3 DNA is TGTGCCTGGAGATGGGACAGTATGAACACTGAAGCTTTCTTT. The chain uses TRBV30 and TRBJ1-1; 7 bases are a match to TRBD1. Germline CDR1 GTSNPN, CDR2 SVGIG (reference sequence). V lost 3 bases and J lost 0; bases outside the gene matches: 4. This CDR3 has 14 amino acids.

The rearrangement uses TRBV7-9 and TRBJ2-1; perhaps TRBD2 as D (6 bases). CDR1 is SEHNR and CDR2 is FQNEAQ in the germline V gene (reference sequence). The germline V and J ends were trimmed by 5 bases and 6 bases, with 17 bases remaining between them. The CDR3 consists of 15 residues. The CDR3 DNA is TGTGCCAGCAGCCTCGGGACTTGGGGCTCCAATGAGCAGTTCTTC. Protein product: CASSLGTWGSNEQFF.

This chain links TRBV7-2 with TRBJ2-1; the match to TRBD2 covers 11 bases. The V and J ends lost 7 bases and 10 bases, in that order; junction bases with no gene match: 9. The germline gives CDR1 SGHTA, CDR2 FQGNSA. The CDR3 sequence is 14 residues long. DNA of the CDR3: TGTGCCAGCACCCATAGCGGGAGGGCGTCCGAGCAGTTCTTC. Protein product: CASTHSGRASEQFF.

This sequence joins TRBV7-8 and TRBJ2-7, with D tentatively TRBD1 (6 bases). The V end was cut by 4 bases, the J end by 3 bases, with 13 bases between. Germline V gene data show CDR1 as SGHVS and CDR2 as FQNEAQ. This CDR3 region has 14 residues. This CDR3 reads CASSYRDKNYEQYF. In DNA form, the CDR3 reads TGTGCCAGCAGCTACCGGGACAAAAACTACGAGCAGTACTTC. Complete variable domain (other parts from reference TRBV7-8 and TRBJ2-7): GAGVSQSPRYKVAKRGQDVALRCDPISGHVSLFWYQQALGQGPEFLTYFQNEAQLDKSGLPSDRFFAERPEGSVSTLKIQRTQQEDSAVYLCASSYRDKNYEQYFGPGTRLTVT.

CDR3 residues: CASSGPQENQPQHF. In DNA, the CDR3 is TGTGCCAGCTCGGGACCCCAGGAGAATCAGCCCCAGCATTTT. This rearrangement joins TRBV28 to TRBJ1-5; D might be TRBD1 (5 bases). The CDR3 sequence is 14 residues long. Trimming stripped 8 bases from V and 4 bases from J, with 15 bases between. Germline CDR1 MDHEN, CDR2 SYDVKM.

The chain uses TRBV9 and TRBJ1-2; no clear D gene. Germline loops: CDR1 SGDLS, CDR2 YYNGEE. Trimming shortened V by 3 bases and J by 3 bases, and 18 bases separated the two germline ends. This CDR3 is 16 amino acids long. The CDR3 DNA sequence: TGTGCCAGCAGCGCTAGCGGAGCCACCACGCACTATGGCTACACCTTC. Amino acid sequence: CASSASGATTHYGYTF.